The 5 T cell receptor beta chains below come from one sample, sequenced in a study of cytomegalovirus exposure and HLA in healthy donors. The PCR had 60 Vbeta and 13 Jbeta primers. This table comes from immunoSEQ multiplex PCR, and its TCRdb copy is limited to in-frame clones, with some not included. This sample yields some 140,000 clones, of which roughly 9% are seen a single time; 5.5% to 8% belongs to the top ten. The sample was PBMCs. These receptors were taken from a woman aged 40 to 50 in good health and CMV-seropositive.

This clone was seen more than once but under ten times. This chain links TRBV5-4 with TRBJ2-1; 9 bases map to TRBD2. V shed 1 base and J 10 bases; nucleotides not matched to a gene: 12. Looked up from germline, CDR1 is SGHNT and CDR2 is YYREEE (reference sequence). This CDR3 has 16 residues. CDR3 region: CASSLYLAGGPGEQFF. CDR3 DNA: TGTGCCAGCAGCTTGTATCTGGCGGGGGGGCCAGGGGAGCAGTTCTTC.

This clone was detected only a few times. The chain links TRBV10-3 to TRBJ2-2; D gene unclear. The CDR3 loop spans 15 amino acids. Trimming shortened V by 2 bases and J by 6 bases, and 13 bases separated the two germline ends. Germline V gene lookup returns CDR1 ENHRY and CDR2 SYGVKD. In nucleotides, the CDR3 is TGTGCCATCAGTGAGAGGAACTCAGGCCCCGGGGAGCTGTTTTTT. It encodes CAISERNSGPGELFF.

The chain employs TRBV7-8 and TRBJ2-1; TRBD2 matches 13 bases. CDR3 size: 17 residues. The germline CDR1 and CDR2 sequences are SGHVS and FQNEAQ. V lost 5 bases and J lost 4; bases outside the gene matches: 8. The CDR3: CASSPPRTSGGYNEQFF. In DNA, the CDR3 is TGTGCCAGCAGCCCGCCAAGGACTAGCGGGGGATACAATGAGCAGTTCTTC.

This clone was seen more than once but under ten times. The rearrangement links TRBV6-5 to TRBJ1-5; weak D call: TRBD1 (5 bases). The ends were cut back, 2 bases at V and 0 bases at J, with 8 bases in the middle. CDR3 length equals 15 residues. The germline gives CDR1 MNHEY, CDR2 SVGAGI. As DNA, the CDR3 is TGTGCCAGCAGTTACCCGACAGATAGCAATCAGCCCCAGCATTTT. It is translated as CASSYPTDSNQPQHF.

The gene calls are TRBV9 and TRBJ2-7, with D unclear. With 6 bases removed from V and 7 bases from J, the gap between germline ends came to 17 bases. The germline V gene encodes CDR1 SGDLS and CDR2 YYNGEE. This CDR3 has 13 residues. The CDR3 region has the DNA TGTGCCAGCACCCTGGGCCCGGTTGGAGAGCAGTACTTC. Translating it yields CASTLGPVGEQYF. Using reference TRBV9 and TRBJ2-7 for the parts outside the CDR3, the full variable domain is DSGVTQTPKHLITATGQRVTLRCSPRSGDLSVYWYQQSLDQGLQFLIQYYNGEERAKGNILERFSAQQFPDLHSELNLSSLELGDSALYFCASTLGPVGEQYFGPGTRLTVT.